This TCR beta chain originates from a study of blood T cell repertoires in COVID-19. Libraries were prepared by immunoSEQ multiplex PCR; TCRdb keeps only in-frame clonotypes and omits some of them. The repertoire consists of 150,000 to 200,000 clones, with less than 90% occurring once and the leading ten covering approximately 9.9%. This CDR3 comprises 15 residues. Trimming took 2 bases from V and 2 from J, leaving 7 bases between them. CDR1 MNHEY and CDR2 SVGAGI come from the germline V gene. The chain joins TRBV6-5 to TRBJ2-6, with D possibly being TRBD2 (5 bases). This sequence was found in a woman aged 60-75 years with COVID-19, enrolled during active disease. Sequencing was performed on peripheral blood. The CDR3 nucleotides read TGTGCCAGCAGTTACCTCGGGGCTGGGGCCAACGTCCTGACTTTC. This translates into CASSYLGAGANVLTF.